This T cell receptor beta chain was recorded in a study of tumor and adjacent non-tumor tissue in lung cancer. TCRbeta libraries were built with three rounds of nested PCR, modified from ARM-PCR. Each CDR3 protein is one row after TCRdb ran MiXCR on the multiplex PCR reads. The data contain roughly 220,000 distinct CDR3 sequences, about two thirds of them seen just once; the ten biggest clones take up roughly a quarter. This clonotype has a handful of counts. The template was RNA from unsorted bulk tissue. The CDR3 sequence is 12 residues long. The V and J ends lost 7 bases and 3 bases respectively, with 10 bases between them. Germline CDR1 and CDR2: DFQATT and SNEGSKA (reference sequence).

What was sequenced was lung tumor tissue. The TCR originated in a man aged 60 to 69 with non-small cell lung cancer. The V and J genes are TRBV20-1 and TRBJ2-1; no reliable D call. CDR3 nucleotide sequence: TGCAGTGTGACGGAGTTCTACAATGAGCAGTTCTTC. As protein: CSVTEFYNEQFF.